Below, one TCR beta chain is given with its context. Only a few counts were recorded for this clone. The antigen it binds to is not known. No base-level quality is on record; no much larger clone is a single base apart. The germline V gene specifies MDHEN as CDR1 and SYDVKM as CDR2. The CDR3 holds 13 amino acids from the cysteine to the phenylalanine. Only the CDR3 DNA is retained, 39 bases long and in frame from the first base. V drops 5 bases and J drops 3 bases, leaving 11 bases in between. This specimen comes from a study of T cell responses to AZD1222 COVID-19 vaccine (dated by TCRdb to the early 2020s). Study-level background: AZD1222 recipients given second doses at about 4 weeks or at about 12 weeks were pooled, since spike-specific TCR depth and breadth were not found to differ between the two schedules. TCR sequencing covered about 230 trial participants: 200 to 220 given two doses of AZD1222 and 26 given two doses of MenACWY control vaccine. Trial participants were enrolled into age subgroups of 18-55, 56-69 and 70-plus years, which contained about 150, 28 and 57 TCR-sequenced participants, respectively. Results and caveats for the whole study, not just this receptor: Conclusions about previously exposed vaccinees were limited because only a handful of AZD1222 recipients were SARS-CoV-2 seropositive at baseline. Reportedly, close to half of the unique spike-specific TCRs recognized epitopes lying outside the regions that are mutated in the B.1.351 and B.1.1.7 variants. Participants were mostly white British, with more females than males. The authors suggested clonal diversity may have been underestimated. The 56-69-year group was small, and its depth increase did not reach significance, likely because of low power. Vaccine-associated CD4 TCRs spanned the whole spike protein, with dominant responses in regions 160-218 and 743-854. Because no samples from the day 14 peak response were available, repertoires could be characterized only after the peak T cell response. After two AZD1222 doses, both the breadth and the depth of spike-specific TCRs were significantly higher than at day 0 and than in MenACWY recipients.

The CDR3 regions of human TCRbeta chains were analyzed by immunosequencing. In the authors' own workflow: Repertoire TCRs were matched against a reference library of SARS-CoV-2-specific TCRs generated with the MIRA antigen-specificity platform. Breadth meant the fraction of unique TCRs that were SARS-CoV-2-associated, whereas depth meant the fraction of total T cells that were SARS-CoV-2-associated. Using the MIRA data, every spike-specific TCR was mapped to the spike region that the TCR reacted to and assigned to either a CD4 or a CD8 class. Log10-transformed breadth and depth values were compared by one-way ANOVA with Sidak's multiple comparisons tests. This immuneACCESS table, as held by TCRdb, lists in-frame sequences with V and J called but not all clones. Of the missing ones, under half trace to an unresolved V gene in checked studies; the others have no known cause. That table is the source of V, J and clone size, and D and trimming were worked out from the DNA. This sample comprises tens of thousands of clones, roughly four fifths of them detected only once. Under 6.5% of the sample is held by the ten biggest clonotypes.

The time point label for this specimen denotes: baseline before first vaccination. Vaccinee samples came from UK trials COV001 and COV002, including a single-blind randomized controlled phase 2/3 trial of AZD1222 (ChAdOx1 nCoV-19) in healthy adults. For TCRbeta chain sequencing, PBMC samples from trial participants were taken at day 0 and at day 28 after the second dose. The sequenced sample was peripheral blood, obtained on day 0 of AZD1222 vaccination. This TCR was recovered from an adult in good health. The chain employs TRBV28 and TRBJ2-7; the D region possibly corresponds to TRBD1 (5 bases align). In nucleotides, the sequence is TGTGCCAGCAGTCCGCAGACAGACTACGAGCAGTACTTC. This sequence encodes CASSPQTDYEQYF.